These T cell receptor beta chains were read from a single sample in a study of T cells in Graves' hyperthyroidism and ophthalmopathy. TCRdb reprocessed the multiplex PCR reads with MiXCR, giving one entry per CDR3 protein. The repertoire holds 650,000 to 750,000 distinct CDR3 sequences, with around 15% as singletons. The sample consisted of blood. Receptor source: a woman aged 18-30 years with Graves' hyperthyroidism. Both conserved end residues are part of each CDR3. Each record gives: CDR3 DNA, CDR3 protein, D gene, J gene, clone size, V gene. A D gene is named only where the DNA matches it firmly. Clone size is stated in some rows and not others, as once, few, many or a class when expanded.

cdr3_nt: TGTGCCTGGAGTGCTGCCGAGGTCCGCTATGAGCAGTTCTTC
cdr3_aa: CAWSAAEVRYEQFF
d_call: -
j_call: TRBJ2-1
clone_size: -
v_call: TRBV30

cdr3_nt: TGTGCCAGCAGTCCTATCGGCCCGGATACGCAGTATTTT
cdr3_aa: CASSPIGPDTQYF
d_call: -
j_call: TRBJ2-3
clone_size: few
v_call: TRBV12-3/TRBV12-4

cdr3_nt: TGTGCCAGCAGTGACCCCGGGACTAGCGGCTACAATGAGCAGTTCTTC
cdr3_aa: CASSDPGTSGYNEQFF
d_call: TRBD2
j_call: TRBJ2-1
clone_size: few
v_call: TRBV25-1

cdr3_nt: TGTGCCAGCAGTGCCGGGAGACTCCGTAGGTACAATGAGCAGTTCTTC
cdr3_aa: CASSAGRLRRYNEQFF
d_call: -
j_call: TRBJ2-1
clone_size: many
v_call: TRBV6-1

cdr3_nt: TGTGCCAGCAGTTCCTCTAGCGGGAGGGCCTTCGGGGAGCTGTTTTTT
cdr3_aa: CASSSSSGRAFGELFF
d_call: TRBD2
j_call: TRBJ2-2
clone_size: many
v_call: TRBV28

cdr3_nt: TGTGCCAGCAGCGTAACTCCGGACAGAAACTCCTACGAGCAGTACTTC
cdr3_aa: CASSVTPDRNSYEQYF
d_call: -
j_call: TRBJ2-7
clone_size: few
v_call: TRBV9

cdr3_nt: TGTGCCAGCAGCCCCCCCGGCCTAGCGAGCTCCTACAATGAGCAGTTCTTC
cdr3_aa: CASSPPGLASSYNEQFF
d_call: -
j_call: TRBJ2-1
clone_size: few
v_call: TRBV11-2

cdr3_nt: TGTGCCAGCAGCTTCCCCCCCTGGAGCTCCTACAATGAGCAGTTCTTC
cdr3_aa: CASSFPPWSSYNEQFF
d_call: -
j_call: TRBJ2-1
clone_size: many
v_call: TRBV7-9

cdr3_nt: TGCAGCGTTGAGCCCCTACTAGCCAAAAACATTCAGTACTTC
cdr3_aa: CSVEPLLAKNIQYF
d_call: -
j_call: TRBJ2-4
clone_size: few
v_call: TRBV29-1

cdr3_nt: TGTGCCAGCAGTTACCAAGCGGTCCCCTACAATGAGCAGTTCTTC
cdr3_aa: CASSYQAVPYNEQFF
d_call: -
j_call: TRBJ2-1
clone_size: many
v_call: TRBV6-5

cdr3_nt: TGTGCCAGCAGTTACGAATTTCGGGGGGAGACCCAGTACTTC
cdr3_aa: CASSYEFRGETQYF
d_call: -
j_call: TRBJ2-5
clone_size: few
v_call: TRBV6-6

cdr3_nt: TGTGCCAGCAGCTTTAGGGGGTTTGGGAGCACAGATACGCAGTATTTT
cdr3_aa: CASSFRGFGSTDTQYF
d_call: -
j_call: TRBJ2-3
clone_size: -
v_call: TRBV5-6

cdr3_nt: TGCAGTGGTCAGTGGAATGAAAAACTGTTTTTT
cdr3_aa: CSGQWNEKLFF
d_call: -
j_call: TRBJ1-4
clone_size: -
v_call: TRBV20-1

cdr3_nt: TGTGCCAGCAGTTTCGGGGTAACAGATACGCAGTATTTT
cdr3_aa: CASSFGVTDTQYF
d_call: -
j_call: TRBJ2-3
clone_size: many
v_call: TRBV28

cdr3_nt: TGTGCCAGTAGGACAGGGAACACAGATACGCAGTATTTT
cdr3_aa: CASRTGNTDTQYF
d_call: TRBD1
j_call: TRBJ2-3
clone_size: many
v_call: TRBV19

cdr3_nt: TGCAGTGCTAGAAGGGACAGGGGTTTCCACGAGCAGTACTTC
cdr3_aa: CSARRDRGFHEQYF
d_call: TRBD1
j_call: TRBJ2-7
clone_size: many
v_call: TRBV20-1

cdr3_nt: TGTGCCAGCAGCTTGGAGGGGGCTGGTTCACCCCTCCACTTT
cdr3_aa: CASSLEGAGSPLHF
d_call: TRBD1
j_call: TRBJ1-6
clone_size: -
v_call: TRBV5-4

cdr3_nt: TGTGCCAGCAGCCTTCCGGAAACTGAAGCTTTCTTT
cdr3_aa: CASSLPETEAFF
d_call: -
j_call: TRBJ1-1
clone_size: many
v_call: TRBV3-1

cdr3_nt: TGTGCCAGCAGTTTATCCGGCTGGGACACGGGGCAAGAGACCCAGTACTTC
cdr3_aa: CASSLSGWDTGQETQYF
d_call: -
j_call: TRBJ2-5
clone_size: many
v_call: TRBV28

cdr3_nt: TGTGCCAGCAGCTACCGGGGACCGTTCGGGGAGCTGTTTTTT
cdr3_aa: CASSYRGPFGELFF
d_call: -
j_call: TRBJ2-2
clone_size: -
v_call: TRBV7-9

cdr3_nt: TGTGCCAGCAGCCCTTTTCGGATGGGACAGCCCTATGGCTACACCTTC
cdr3_aa: CASSPFRMGQPYGYTF
d_call: TRBD1
j_call: TRBJ1-2
clone_size: -
v_call: TRBV9

cdr3_nt: TGTGCCAGCAGTTTATCGCAGGACTGGAGCGCTTACGAGCAGTACTTC
cdr3_aa: CASSLSQDWSAYEQYF
d_call: -
j_call: TRBJ2-7
clone_size: many
v_call: TRBV27

cdr3_nt: TGTGCCAGCAGTCCCAGACGGGGGGCGGGGGAGACCCAGTACTTC
cdr3_aa: CASSPRRGAGETQYF
d_call: -
j_call: TRBJ2-5
clone_size: few
v_call: TRBV27

cdr3_nt: TGTGCCAGCAGTCAATGGACAGGCGACTACAATGAGCAGTTCTTC
cdr3_aa: CASSQWTGDYNEQFF
d_call: TRBD1
j_call: TRBJ2-1
clone_size: few
v_call: TRBV9

cdr3_nt: TGTGCCACCAGTGATGGGGGGCGTAGCACTGAAGCTTTCTTT
cdr3_aa: CATSDGGRSTEAFF
d_call: -
j_call: TRBJ1-1
clone_size: -
v_call: TRBV24-1